This T cell receptor (beta chain) was observed in a study of blood T cell repertoires in COVID-19. Across the whole study: From the United States, Italy and Spain came samples of acute and convalescent COVID-19. PBMCs, B-cell-depleted T cells, or T cells provided the cDNA or gDNA that made up the material.

Enrolment of Seattle patients took place during active infection, and they were followed longitudinally. Between the trimmed V and J ends, which lost 0 bases and 0 bases, there was a span of 12 bases. This CDR3 is built from 17 residues. Germline values: CDR1 GTSNPN, CDR2 SVGIG (reference sequence). TCRdb's copy holds only in-frame clones and misses some; the assay was immunoSEQ multiplex PCR. In the table there are 150,000 to 200,000 clones, roughly four fifths of which are singletons. The sequenced sample consisted of peripheral blood. The receptor comes from a woman aged 65 to 85 with COVID-19, enrolled during active disease. This chain links TRBV30 with TRBJ1-6; D gene ambiguous. In nucleotides, the CDR3 is TGTGCCTGGAGTGTAGCGGCGGCCAGCTCCTATAATTCACCCCTCCACTTT. This sequence encodes CAWSVAAASSYNSPLHF. Full variable domain (rest looked up from reference TRBV30 and TRBJ1-6): SQTIHQWPATLVQPVGSPLSLECTVEGTSNPNLYWYRQAAGRGLQLLFYSVGIGQISSEVPQNLSASRPQDRQFILSSKKLLLSDSGFYLCAWSVAAASSYNSPLHFGNGTRLTVT.